This TCR beta chain originates from a study of Ad26.COV2.S vaccination and SARS-CoV-2 variants. Study overall: Of the COV1001 trial arms, the Ad26.COV2.S arm included the donor. General study results and limits: Possible underestimation of total T cell responses by the TCR breadth and depth analyses was noted. Spike-specific TCR breadth in vaccine recipients exceeded that seen in placebo recipients.

Remarks on this clone: As yet, its antigen is unknown.

The CDR3 sequence is 15 residues long. Trimming shortened V by 3 bases and J by 7 bases, and 13 bases separated the two germline ends. Germline values: CDR1 LNHDA, CDR2 SQIVND (reference sequence). The treatment here: roughly 18 received Ad26.COV2.S at low or high dose, single or two shots; several received placebo; per-sample allocation not given. Sampling took place 63 days after the first vaccine or placebo injection. As its vector, the vaccine had Ad26, which expressed Wuhan-strain SARS-CoV-2 spike. Some clones are missing from TCRdb's copy, which holds only in-frame ones; the method was immunoSEQ multiplex PCR. The table records roughly 410,000 clones, 83% of them present only once.

The rearrangement joins TRBV19 to TRBJ1-6; D is possibly TRBD1 (5 bases). The origin of this receptor is a person aged 18-60 years who received the Ad26.COV2.S COVID-19 vaccine or a placebo. The sequencing used peripheral blood, collected in a trial of Ad26.COV2.S vaccine versus placebo. CDR3 bases: TGTGCCAGTAGTATCTCGACAGTTCGAAATTCACCCCTCCACTTT. This sequence encodes CASSISTVRNSPLHF.